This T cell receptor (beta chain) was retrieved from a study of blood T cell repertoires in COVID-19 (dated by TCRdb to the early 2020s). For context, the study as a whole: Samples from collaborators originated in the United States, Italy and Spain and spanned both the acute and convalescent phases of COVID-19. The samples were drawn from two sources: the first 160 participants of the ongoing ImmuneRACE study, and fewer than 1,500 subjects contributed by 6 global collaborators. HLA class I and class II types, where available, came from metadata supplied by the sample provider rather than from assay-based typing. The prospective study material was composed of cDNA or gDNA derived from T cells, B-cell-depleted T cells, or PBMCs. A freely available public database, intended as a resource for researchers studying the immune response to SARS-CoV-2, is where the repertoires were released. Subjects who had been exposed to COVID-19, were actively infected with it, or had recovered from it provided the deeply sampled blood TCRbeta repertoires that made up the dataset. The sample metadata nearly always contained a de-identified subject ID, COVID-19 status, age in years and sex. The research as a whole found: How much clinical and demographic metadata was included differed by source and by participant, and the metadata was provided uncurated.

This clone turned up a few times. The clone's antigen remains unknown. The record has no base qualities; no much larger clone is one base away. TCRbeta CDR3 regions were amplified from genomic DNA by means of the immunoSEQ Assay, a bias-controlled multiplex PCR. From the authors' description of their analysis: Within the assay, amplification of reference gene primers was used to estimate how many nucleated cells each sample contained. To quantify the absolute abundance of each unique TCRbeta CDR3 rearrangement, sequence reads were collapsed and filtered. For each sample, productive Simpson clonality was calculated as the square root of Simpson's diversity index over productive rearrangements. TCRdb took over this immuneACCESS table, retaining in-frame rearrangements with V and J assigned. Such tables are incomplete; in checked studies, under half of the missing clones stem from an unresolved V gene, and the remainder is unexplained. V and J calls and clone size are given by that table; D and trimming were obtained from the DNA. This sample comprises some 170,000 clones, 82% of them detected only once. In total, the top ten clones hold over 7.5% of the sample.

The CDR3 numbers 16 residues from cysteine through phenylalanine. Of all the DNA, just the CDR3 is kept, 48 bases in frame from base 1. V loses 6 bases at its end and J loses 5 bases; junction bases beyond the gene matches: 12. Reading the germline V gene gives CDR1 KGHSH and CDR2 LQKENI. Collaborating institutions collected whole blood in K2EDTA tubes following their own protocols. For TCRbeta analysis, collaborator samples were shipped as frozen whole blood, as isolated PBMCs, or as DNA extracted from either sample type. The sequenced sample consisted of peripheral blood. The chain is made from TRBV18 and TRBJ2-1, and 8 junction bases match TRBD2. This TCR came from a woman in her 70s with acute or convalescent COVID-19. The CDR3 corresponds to CASSLAGAGGNNEQFF. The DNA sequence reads TGTGCCAGCTCCCTCGCGGGGGCGGGGGGCAACAATGAGCAGTTCTTC.